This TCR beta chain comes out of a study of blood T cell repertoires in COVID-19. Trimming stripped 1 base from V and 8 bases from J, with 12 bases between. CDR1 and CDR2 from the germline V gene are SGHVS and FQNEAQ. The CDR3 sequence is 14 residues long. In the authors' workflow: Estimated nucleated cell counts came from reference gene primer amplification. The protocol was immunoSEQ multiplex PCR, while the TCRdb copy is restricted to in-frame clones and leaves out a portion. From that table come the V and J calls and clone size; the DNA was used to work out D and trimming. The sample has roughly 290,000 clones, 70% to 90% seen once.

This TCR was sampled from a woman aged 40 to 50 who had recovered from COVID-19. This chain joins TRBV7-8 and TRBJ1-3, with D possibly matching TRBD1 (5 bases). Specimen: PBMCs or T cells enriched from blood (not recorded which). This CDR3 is CASSLEGRLDTIYF. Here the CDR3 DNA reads TGTGCCAGCAGCTTAGAGGGGCGGCTGGACACCATATATTTT. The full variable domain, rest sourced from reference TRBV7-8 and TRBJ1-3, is GAGVSQSPRYKVAKRGQDVALRCDPISGHVSLFWYQQALGQGPEFLTYFQNEAQLDKSGLPSDRFFAERPEGSVSTLKIQRTQQEDSAVYLCASSLEGRLDTIYFGEGSWLTVV.